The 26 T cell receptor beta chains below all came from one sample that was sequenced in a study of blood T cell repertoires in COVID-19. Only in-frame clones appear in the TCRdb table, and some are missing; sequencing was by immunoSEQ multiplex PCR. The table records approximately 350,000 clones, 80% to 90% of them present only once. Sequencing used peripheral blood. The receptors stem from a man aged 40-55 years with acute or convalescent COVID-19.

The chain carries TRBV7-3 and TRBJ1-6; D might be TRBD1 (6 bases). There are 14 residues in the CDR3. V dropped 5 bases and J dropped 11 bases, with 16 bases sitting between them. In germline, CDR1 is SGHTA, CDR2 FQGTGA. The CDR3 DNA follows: TGTGCCAGCAGCCCAGGGGATCTCGGGGCACCCCTCCACTTT. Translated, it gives CASSPGDLGAPLHF.

The CDR3 bases are TGTGCCAGCAGCGTCGGCCGTCGGGTCGGAGCTTTCTTT. It is translated as CASSVGRRVGAFF. The rearrangement links TRBV7-3 to TRBJ1-1; D not certain. Germline V gives CDR1 SGHTA, CDR2 FQGTGA. V was cut by 5 bases and J by 10 bases, with 17 bases left in between. The CDR3 consists of 13 residues.

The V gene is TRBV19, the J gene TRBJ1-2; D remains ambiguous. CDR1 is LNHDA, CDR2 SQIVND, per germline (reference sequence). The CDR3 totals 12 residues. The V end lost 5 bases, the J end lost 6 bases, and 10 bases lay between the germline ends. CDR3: CASSPGGNGYTF. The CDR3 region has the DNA TGTGCCAGTAGTCCCGGAGGCAATGGCTACACCTTC.

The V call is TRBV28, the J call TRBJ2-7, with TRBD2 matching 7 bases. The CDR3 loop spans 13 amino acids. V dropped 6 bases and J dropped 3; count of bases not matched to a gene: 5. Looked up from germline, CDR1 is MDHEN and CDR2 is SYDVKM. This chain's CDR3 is CASRSGTIYEQYF. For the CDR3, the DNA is TGTGCCAGCAGGAGCGGGACCATCTACGAGCAGTACTTC.

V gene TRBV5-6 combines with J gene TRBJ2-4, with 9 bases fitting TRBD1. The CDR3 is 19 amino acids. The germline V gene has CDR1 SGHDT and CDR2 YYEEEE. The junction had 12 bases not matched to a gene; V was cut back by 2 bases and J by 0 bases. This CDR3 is CASSLLLTGGALAKNIQYF. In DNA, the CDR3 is TGTGCCAGCAGCTTATTGTTGACAGGGGGTGCACTAGCCAAAAACATTCAGTACTTC.

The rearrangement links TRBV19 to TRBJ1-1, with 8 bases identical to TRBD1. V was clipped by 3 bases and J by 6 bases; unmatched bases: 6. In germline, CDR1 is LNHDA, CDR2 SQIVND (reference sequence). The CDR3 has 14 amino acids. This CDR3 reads CASSMDRDRSEAFF. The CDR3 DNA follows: TGTGCCAGTAGTATGGACAGGGATAGGTCTGAAGCTTTCTTT.

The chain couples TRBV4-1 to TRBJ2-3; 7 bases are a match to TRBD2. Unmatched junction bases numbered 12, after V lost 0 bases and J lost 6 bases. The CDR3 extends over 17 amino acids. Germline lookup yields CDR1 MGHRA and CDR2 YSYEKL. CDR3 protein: CASSQEGVGGRSDTQYF. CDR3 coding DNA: TGCGCCAGCAGCCAAGAGGGGGTCGGGGGGAGATCTGATACGCAGTATTTT.

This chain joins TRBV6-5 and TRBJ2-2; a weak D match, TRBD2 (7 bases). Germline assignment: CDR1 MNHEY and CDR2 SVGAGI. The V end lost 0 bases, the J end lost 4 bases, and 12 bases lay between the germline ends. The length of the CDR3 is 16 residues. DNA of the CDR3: TGTGCCAGCAGTTACTCGGGGGGGCGAAGCACCGGGGAGCTGTTTTTT. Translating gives CASSYSGGRSTGELFF.

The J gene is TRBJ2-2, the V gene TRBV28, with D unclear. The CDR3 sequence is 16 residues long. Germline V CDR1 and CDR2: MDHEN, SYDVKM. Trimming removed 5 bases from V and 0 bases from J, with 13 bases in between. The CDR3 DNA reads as TGTGCCAGCAGTCCGCCACTATACGCGAACACCGGGGAGCTGTTTTTT. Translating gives CASSPPLYANTGELFF.

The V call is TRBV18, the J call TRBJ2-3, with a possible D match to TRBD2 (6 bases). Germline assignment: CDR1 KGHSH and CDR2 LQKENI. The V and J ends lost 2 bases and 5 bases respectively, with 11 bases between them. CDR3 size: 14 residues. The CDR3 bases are TGTGCCAGCTCACCAGTTAGCGGCGGAGATACGCAGTATTTT. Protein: CASSPVSGGDTQYF.

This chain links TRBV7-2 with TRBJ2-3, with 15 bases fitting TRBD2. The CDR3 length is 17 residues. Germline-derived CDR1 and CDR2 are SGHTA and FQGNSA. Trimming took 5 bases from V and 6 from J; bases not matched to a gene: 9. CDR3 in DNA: TGTGCCAGCAGCGCTTGGACTAGCGGGGGGGCCCGGGATACGCAGTATTTT. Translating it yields CASSAWTSGGARDTQYF.

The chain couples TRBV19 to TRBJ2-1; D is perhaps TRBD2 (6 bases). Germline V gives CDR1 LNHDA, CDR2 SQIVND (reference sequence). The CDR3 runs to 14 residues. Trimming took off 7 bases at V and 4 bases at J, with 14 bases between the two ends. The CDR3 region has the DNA TGTGCCAGTATGTCGAGCGGGCTATACAATGAGCAGTTCTTC. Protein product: CASMSSGLYNEQFF.

This chain's CDR3 is CASTPGGAVYEQYF. In DNA, the CDR3 is TGCGCCAGCACCCCGGGTGGGGCGGTCTACGAGCAGTACTTC. V usage is TRBV5-1 and J usage is TRBJ2-7; a possible D gene is TRBD1 (5 bases). This CDR3 comprises 14 residues. V shed 6 bases and J shed 3 bases, with 16 bases lying between them. Germline V lookup: CDR1 SGHRS, CDR2 YFSETQ.

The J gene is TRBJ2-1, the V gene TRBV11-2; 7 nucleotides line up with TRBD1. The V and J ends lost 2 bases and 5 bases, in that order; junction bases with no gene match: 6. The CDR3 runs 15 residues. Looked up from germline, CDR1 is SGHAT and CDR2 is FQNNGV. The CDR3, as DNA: TGTGCCAGCAGCTTAACCGGGACAGTAAACAATGAGCAGTTCTTC. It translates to CASSLTGTVNNEQFF.

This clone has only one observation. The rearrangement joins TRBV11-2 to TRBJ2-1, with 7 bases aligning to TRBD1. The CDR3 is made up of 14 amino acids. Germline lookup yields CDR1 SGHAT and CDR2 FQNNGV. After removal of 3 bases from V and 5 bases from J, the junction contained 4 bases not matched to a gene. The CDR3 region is CASSFGTENNEQFF. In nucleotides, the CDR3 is TGTGCCAGCAGCTTCGGGACAGAGAACAATGAGCAGTTCTTC.

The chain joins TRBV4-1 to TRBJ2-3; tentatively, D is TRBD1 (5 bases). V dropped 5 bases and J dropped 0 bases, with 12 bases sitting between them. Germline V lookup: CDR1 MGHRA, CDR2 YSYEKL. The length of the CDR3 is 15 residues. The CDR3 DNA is TGCGCCAGCAGCACCCGACAGAGGAGCACAGATACGCAGTATTTT. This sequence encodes CASSTRQRSTDTQYF.

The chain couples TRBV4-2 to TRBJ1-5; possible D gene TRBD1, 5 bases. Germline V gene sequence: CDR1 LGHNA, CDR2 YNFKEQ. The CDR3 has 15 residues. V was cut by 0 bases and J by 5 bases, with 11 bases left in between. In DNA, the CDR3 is TGTGCCAGCAGCCAAGACCGGGGGGGGTATCAGCCCCAGCATTTT. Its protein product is CASSQDRGGYQPQHF.

In DNA, the CDR3 is TGTGCCAGCAGTGAACCGGGTAGCTATGGCTACACCTTC. This translates into CASSEPGSYGYTF. The chain uses TRBV6-1 and TRBJ1-2; D uncertain. V lost 2 bases and J 4 bases, leaving 8 bases between the germline ends. CDR1 and CDR2 from the germline V gene are MNHNS and SASEGT. The CDR3 runs to 13 residues.

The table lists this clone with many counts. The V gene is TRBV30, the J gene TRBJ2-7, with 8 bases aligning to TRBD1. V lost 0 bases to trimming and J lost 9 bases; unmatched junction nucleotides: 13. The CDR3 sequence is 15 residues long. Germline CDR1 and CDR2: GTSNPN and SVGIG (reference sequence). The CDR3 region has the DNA TGTGCCTGGAGTGTAGGAGGCAGGGGGCCAGGAGGGCAGTACTTC. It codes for CAWSVGGRGPGGQYF.

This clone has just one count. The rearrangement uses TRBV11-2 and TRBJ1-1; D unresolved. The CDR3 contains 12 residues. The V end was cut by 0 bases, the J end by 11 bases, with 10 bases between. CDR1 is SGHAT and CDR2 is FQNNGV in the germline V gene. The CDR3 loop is CASSLDQSGAFF. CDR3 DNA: TGTGCCAGCAGCTTAGATCAATCCGGGGCTTTCTTT.

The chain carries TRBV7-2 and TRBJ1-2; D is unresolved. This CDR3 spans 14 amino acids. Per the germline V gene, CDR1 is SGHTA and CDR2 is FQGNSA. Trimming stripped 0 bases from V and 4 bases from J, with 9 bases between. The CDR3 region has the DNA TGTGCCAGCAGCTTAGCCGCGAGAACCTATGGCTACACCTTC. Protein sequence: CASSLAARTYGYTF.

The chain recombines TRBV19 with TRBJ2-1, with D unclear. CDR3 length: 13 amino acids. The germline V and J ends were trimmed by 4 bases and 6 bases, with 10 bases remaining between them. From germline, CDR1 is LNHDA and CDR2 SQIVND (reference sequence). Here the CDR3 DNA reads TGTGCCAGTAGTAGCCCCTATGGCAATGAGCAGTTCTTC. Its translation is CASSSPYGNEQFF.

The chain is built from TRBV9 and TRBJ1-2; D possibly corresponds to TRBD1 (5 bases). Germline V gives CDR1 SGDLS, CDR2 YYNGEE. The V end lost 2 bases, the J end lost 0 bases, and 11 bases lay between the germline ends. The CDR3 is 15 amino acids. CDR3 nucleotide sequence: TGTGCCAGCAGCGTTGACCCGACAGCTAACTATGGCTACACCTTC. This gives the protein CASSVDPTANYGYTF.

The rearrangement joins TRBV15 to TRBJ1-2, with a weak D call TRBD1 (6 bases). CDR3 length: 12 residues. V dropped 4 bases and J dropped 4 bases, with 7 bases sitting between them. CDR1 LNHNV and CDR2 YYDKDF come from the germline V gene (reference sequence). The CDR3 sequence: CATSKTGYGYTF. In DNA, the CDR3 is TGTGCCACCAGCAAGACAGGCTATGGCTACACCTTC.

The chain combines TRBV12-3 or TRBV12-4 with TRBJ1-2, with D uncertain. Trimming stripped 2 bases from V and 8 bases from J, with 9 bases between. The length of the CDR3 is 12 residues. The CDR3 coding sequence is TGTGCCAGCAGTTTATACGAGTGGGGCTACACCTTC. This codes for CASSLYEWGYTF.

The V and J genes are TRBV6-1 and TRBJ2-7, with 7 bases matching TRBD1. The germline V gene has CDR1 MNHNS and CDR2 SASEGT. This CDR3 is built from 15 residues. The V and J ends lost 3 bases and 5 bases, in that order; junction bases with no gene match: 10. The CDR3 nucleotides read TGTGCCAGCAGTGATCCGGGACAGAATTTAGACGAGCAGTACTTC. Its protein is CASSDPGQNLDEQYF.